This entry lists 10 T cell receptor beta chains sequenced from one sample in a study of shared clonotypes between healthy human individuals. Generated by immunoSEQ multiplex PCR, the TCRdb table keeps only in-frame clones and is missing some. This table has approximately 2.5 million clones, 80% to 95% appearing once. Input material: naive CD4+ T cells from PBMCs. Stated subset: CD45RA+ positively selected. The receptors shown here come from a man younger than 35 in good health. Some clones in this sample may be carry-over from other donors' samples.

The chain combines TRBV28 with TRBJ2-7, with TRBD2 matching over 11 bases. This CDR3 has 15 amino acids. The ends lost 2 bases at V and 3 bases at J; junction bases unmatched: 3. Germline-derived CDR1 and CDR2 are MDHEN and SYDVKM. This CDR3 reads CASSLVAGGIYEQYF. In DNA, the CDR3 is TGTGCCAGCAGTTTAGTAGCGGGAGGGATCTACGAGCAGTACTTC.

As to this clone: The identical CDR3 is also encoded by other nucleotide sequences in the sample. The CDR3 spells CASSWGGNYGYTF. The CDR3 DNA is TGTGCCAGCAGCTGGGGGGGTAACTATGGCTACACCTTC. The rearrangement uses TRBV5-8 and TRBJ1-2; D perhaps matches TRBD1 (5 bases). Trimming took 3 bases from V and 1 from J, leaving 7 bases between them. The CDR3 has 13 amino acids. Germline CDR1 is SGHTS and CDR2 is YDEGEE.

This rearrangement joins TRBV7-9 to TRBJ2-3; D gene unclear. The CDR3 contains 15 residues. CDR1 is SEHNR and CDR2 is FQNEAQ in the germline V gene (reference sequence). Deletions cut 1 base from V and 2 bases from J, with 10 bases between. The CDR3 nucleotides are TGTGCCAGCAGCTTAGTGGGCGGTCTCACAGATACGCAGTATTTT. Translated, it gives CASSLVGGLTDTQYF.

The V call is TRBV29-1, the J call TRBJ2-1, with 8 bases aligning to TRBD1. Trimming at V came to 6 bases and at J to 6 bases, leaving 10 bases not matched to a gene. CDR1 is SQVTM, CDR2 ANQGSEA, per germline. This CDR3 is 14 amino acids long. CDR3: CSVVSGQGVNEQFF. DNA of the CDR3: TGCAGCGTCGTGAGCGGACAGGGAGTCAATGAGCAGTTCTTC.

The J gene is TRBJ2-7, the V gene TRBV6-5; the D is unclear. Trimming took off 4 bases at V and 5 bases at J, with 15 bases between the two ends. The CDR3 covers 14 residues. Germline V gene data show CDR1 as MNHEY and CDR2 as SVGAGI. The CDR3 is CASSLSGSRNEQYF. The CDR3 DNA reads as TGTGCCAGCAGTTTGTCAGGAAGTCGCAACGAGCAGTACTTC.

This chain joins TRBV4-2 and TRBJ2-3; D may be TRBD1 or TRBD2 (5 bases each). Trimming took off 1 base at V and 0 bases at J, with 8 bases between the two ends. The CDR3 is 15 amino acids. The germline V gene encodes CDR1 LGHNA and CDR2 YNFKEQ. CDR3 DNA: TGTGCCAGCAGCCAAGGGGGGTCGAGCACAGATACGCAGTATTTT. Translation gives CASSQGGSSTDTQYF.

In regard to this clone: This same CDR3 is encoded by further DNA sequences in the sample. The chain couples TRBV9 to TRBJ1-2; D remains ambiguous. The CDR3 has 13 amino acids. Deletions cut 2 bases from V and 1 base from J, with 6 bases between. Germline CDR1 and CDR2: SGDLS and YYNGEE. CDR3 sequence: CASSVDNNYGYTF. The CDR3 nucleotides read TGTGCCAGCAGCGTTGATAATAACTATGGCTACACCTTC. The entire variable domain, with the rest obtained from reference TRBV9 and TRBJ1-2, is as follows: DSGVTQTPKHLITATGQRVTLRCSPRSGDLSVYWYQQSLDQGLQFLIQYYNGEERAKGNILERFSAQQFPDLHSELNLSSLELGDSALYFCASSVDNNYGYTFGSGTRLTVV.

Only one count was recorded for this clone. The J gene is TRBJ1-1, the V gene TRBV7-2, with TRBD1 identical over 8 bases. V was clipped by 5 bases and J by 4 bases; unmatched bases: 6. The CDR3 extends over 14 amino acids. In germline, CDR1 is SGHTA, CDR2 FQGNSA. CDR3 bases: TGTGCCAGCAGCCCACAGGGGGGTGTCACTGAAGCTTTCTTT. Translated, it gives CASSPQGGVTEAFF.

This chain joins TRBV27 and TRBJ1-1; the D gene is possibly TRBD1 (5 bases). CDR3 length: 15 amino acids. Per the germline V gene, CDR1 is MNHEY and CDR2 is SMNVEV (reference sequence). Trimming pared 1 base from V and 2 bases from J, leaving 11 bases between. For the CDR3, the DNA is TGTGCCAGCAGTTTATTCTGGGACCAAAACACTGAAGCTTTCTTT. Amino acids: CASSLFWDQNTEAFF.

The chain joins TRBV4-1 to TRBJ1-3; unclear D gene. CDR3 length: 15 residues. Germline loops: CDR1 MGHRA, CDR2 YSYEKL. V was clipped by 5 bases and J by 6 bases, with 17 bases between them. In DNA, the CDR3 is TGCGCCAGCAGCTTCCAAGGAGGGAGGGAAAACACCATATATTTT. Residues: CASSFQGGRENTIYF.